What follows are 20 T cell receptor beta chains derived from one specimen sequenced in a study of blood T cell repertoires in COVID-19. Clones were sequenced by immunoSEQ multiplex PCR, and TCRdb holds only the in-frame ones, with some missing. Here the sample spans approximately 97,000 clones, around 85% being singletons. Sequences were obtained from peripheral blood. The receptors shown here come from a man of 80 years or more with acute or convalescent COVID-19.

This rearrangement joins TRBV5-4 to TRBJ2-1, with unresolved D. The CDR3 is 16 amino acids. With 3 bases removed from V and 0 bases from J, the gap between germline ends came to 13 bases. The germline V gene encodes CDR1 SGHNT and CDR2 YYREEE (reference sequence). CDR3 sequence reads: CASSSSTGASYNEQFF. The CDR3 DNA reads TGTGCCAGCAGCTCCTCCACTGGAGCCTCCTACAATGAGCAGTTCTTC.

The V call is TRBV6-5, the J call TRBJ1-2; TRBD1 is a possible D gene (5 bases). The CDR3 has 15 amino acids. Germline CDR1 reads MNHEY; CDR2 reads SVGAGI. V shed 6 bases and J shed 3 bases, with 17 bases lying between them. The CDR3 sequence is CASSSGLPRHYGYTF. CDR3 DNA: TGTGCCAGCAGCTCAGGGCTCCCGCGTCACTATGGCTACACCTTC.

The chain links TRBV2 to TRBJ2-2, with a weak D call TRBD2 (6 bases). Germline V lookup: CDR1 SNHLY, CDR2 FYNNEI. Trimming took 2 bases from V and 7 from J, leaving 8 bases between them. The CDR3 contains 13 residues. The CDR3 here is CASSERRGGELFF. The CDR3 DNA reads TGTGCCAGCAGTGAAAGGCGGGGCGGGGAGCTGTTTTTT. Drawing the rest from reference TRBV2 and TRBJ2-2, the complete variable domain is EPEVTQTPSHQVTQMGQEVILRCVPISNHLYFYWYRQILGQKVEFLVSFYNNEISEKSEIFDDQFSVERPDGSNFTLKIRSTKLEDSAMYFCASSERRGGELFFGEGSRLTVL.

The rearrangement joins TRBV3-1 (or the pseudogene TRBV3-2) to TRBJ2-1; weak D call: TRBD1 (5 bases). From germline, CDR1 is LGHDT and CDR2 YNNKEL (reference sequence). Between the trimmed V and J ends, which lost 4 bases and 7 bases, there was a span of 11 bases. The CDR3 has 13 amino acids. This CDR3 is CASSPAGWNEQFF. The CDR3 nucleotides read TGTGCCAGCAGCCCTGCAGGGTGGAATGAGCAGTTCTTC.

V usage is TRBV19 and J usage is TRBJ2-5; D is possibly TRBD2 (6 bases). Trimming took off 4 bases at V and 2 bases at J, with 14 bases between the two ends. This CDR3 has 15 amino acids. CDR1 is LNHDA, CDR2 SQIVND, per germline (reference sequence). CDR3 bases: TGTGCCAGTAGTAGCGGAGGGGCCTTTCAAGAGACCCAGTACTTC. Translation: CASSSGGAFQETQYF. Full variable domain (missing parts from reference TRBV19 and TRBJ2-5): DGGITQSPKYLFRKEGQNVTLSCEQNLNHDAMYWYRQDPGQGLRLIYYSQIVNDFQKGDIAEGYSVSREKKESFPLTVTSAQKNPTAFYLCASSSGGAFQETQYFGPGTRLLVL.

The chain couples TRBV6-5 to TRBJ2-2; the D gene is possibly TRBD1 (6 bases). Trimming took 6 bases from V and 0 from J, leaving 8 bases between them. This CDR3 spans 14 amino acids. Germline V gene sequence: CDR1 MNHEY, CDR2 SVGAGI. The CDR3 bases are TGTGCCAGCAGAAGGACAGCGAACACCGGGGAGCTGTTTTTT. It codes for CASRRTANTGELFF.

This chain uses TRBV28 with TRBJ1-5; D not resolved. V was pared by 3 bases and J by 4 bases, with 10 bases between. Germline-derived CDR1 and CDR2 are MDHEN and SYDVKM. There are 14 residues in the CDR3. CDR3 protein: CASSLRQANQPQHF. In nucleotides, the CDR3 is TGTGCCAGCAGTTTGCGGCAAGCTAATCAGCCCCAGCATTTT.

The chain is built from TRBV3-1 (or the pseudogene TRBV3-2) and TRBJ2-5, with D possibly being TRBD1 (7 bases). Germline V gene sequence: CDR1 LGHDT, CDR2 YNNKEL (reference sequence). Trimming shortened V by 4 bases and J by 2 bases, and 11 bases separated the two germline ends. CDR3 size: 14 residues. The CDR3 spells CASSLRGAQETQYF. In nucleotides, the CDR3 is TGTGCCAGCAGCCTCAGGGGGGCGCAAGAGACCCAGTACTTC.

The gene calls are TRBV28 and TRBJ1-2; TRBD1 might be the D (6 bases). Trimming shortened V by 7 bases and J by 5 bases, and 14 bases separated the two germline ends. CDR1 and CDR2 (germline): MDHEN, SYDVKM. The CDR3 consists of 13 residues. CDR3 coding DNA: TGTGCCAGCATCCCGACAGGATCTTATGGCTACACCTTC. Encoded protein: CASIPTGSYGYTF.

The gene calls are TRBV7-6 and TRBJ2-1, with a possible D match to TRBD1 (6 bases). Germline CDR1 SGHVS, CDR2 FNYEAQ. This CDR3 contains 14 residues. Trimming shortened V by 1 base and J by 3 bases, and 7 bases separated the two germline ends. CDR3 loop: CASSLGQDYNEQFF. CDR3 sequence (DNA): TGTGCCAGCAGCTTAGGACAGGACTACAATGAGCAGTTCTTC.

This chain joins TRBV18 and TRBJ2-1; D not resolved. The CDR3 runs to 15 residues. Looked up from germline, CDR1 is KGHSH and CDR2 is LQKENI. V was trimmed by 3 bases and J by 1 base, leaving 10 bases between them. CDR3: CASSPPGESYNEQFF. CDR3 coding DNA: TGTGCCAGCTCACCCCCCGGAGAATCCTACAATGAGCAGTTCTTC.

The chain recombines TRBV7-2 with TRBJ1-2, with D unclear. This CDR3 is 13 amino acids long. Germline loops: CDR1 SGHTA, CDR2 FQGNSA. The V and J ends lost 5 bases and 2 bases respectively, with 9 bases between them. The CDR3 DNA reads as TGTGCCAGCAGCCCCGGGTGGAACTATGGCTACACCTTC. This codes for CASSPGWNYGYTF.

This rearrangement joins TRBV7-2 to TRBJ2-2, with TRBD1 matching over 7 bases. The germline V gene encodes CDR1 SGHTA and CDR2 FQGNSA. CDR3 length: 16 amino acids. With 5 bases clipped from V and 7 bases from J, the junction kept 13 bases outside the gene matches. CDR3 nucleotide sequence: TGTGCCAGCAGCCCCCGCGACAGGGTCTGGGGCGGGGAGCTGTTTTTT. Its protein product is CASSPRDRVWGGELFF.

V and J are TRBV19 and TRBJ1-5; TRBD1 agrees at 7 bases. This CDR3 has 17 residues. V lost 5 bases and J lost 0; bases outside the gene matches: 10. The germline V gene encodes CDR1 LNHDA and CDR2 SQIVND (reference sequence). As DNA, the CDR3 is TGTGCCAGTAGTTCGAGGGCGACAGGGAATAGCAATCAGCCCCAGCATTTT. Amino acids: CASSSRATGNSNQPQHF.

The rearrangement links TRBV7-2 to TRBJ1-4; possible D gene TRBD1, 5 bases. CDR1 SGHTA and CDR2 FQGNSA come from the germline V gene. The CDR3 covers 15 residues. The ends were cut back, 1 base at V and 7 bases at J, with 13 bases in the middle. The CDR3 DNA sequence: TGTGCCAGCAGCTTAGTTTCGGGGGGACGTGAAAAACTGTTTTTT. This sequence encodes CASSLVSGGREKLFF.

The chain links TRBV5-8 to TRBJ2-7; no firm D call. Germline V gene data show CDR1 as SGHTS and CDR2 as YDEGEE. Trimming removed 4 bases from V and 5 bases from J, with 7 bases in between. This CDR3 contains 11 residues. The CDR3 loop reads CASSGRHEQYF. CDR3 DNA sequence: TGTGCCAGCAGCGGCCGCCACGAGCAGTACTTC.

The chain couples TRBV5-1 to TRBJ2-1, with 9 bases lining up with TRBD2. Losses at the gene ends were 0 bases for V and 9 bases for J; bases not matched to a gene: 10. Germline loops: CDR1 SGHRS, CDR2 YFSETQ. The CDR3 spans 16 residues. Here the CDR3 DNA reads TGCGCCAGCAGCTTGGGGCGGACTAGCGTAACAGGTGAGCAGTTCTTC. Translated, it gives CASSLGRTSVTGEQFF.

This chain joins TRBV28 and TRBJ1-5; 7 bases fit TRBD1. With V trimmed by 6 bases and J by 6 bases, 11 bases remained unmatched. This CDR3 spans 15 amino acids. Germline V lookup: CDR1 MDHEN, CDR2 SYDVKM. CDR3 nucleotides: TGTGCCAGCAGCCCGACAGGGACAGTGGCTCAGCCCCAGCATTTT. It is translated as CASSPTGTVAQPQHF.

This chain uses TRBV7-3 with TRBJ2-3, with a tentative D call TRBD2 (5 bases). This CDR3 contains 14 residues. The germline CDR1 and CDR2 sequences are SGHTA and FQGTGA. The germline V and J ends were trimmed by 0 bases and 5 bases, with 9 bases remaining between them. CDR3 nucleotides: TGTGCCAGCAGCTTAACGGGAGCGAGAGATACGCAGTATTTT. It yields the protein CASSLTGARDTQYF. Full variable domain (remainder filled in from reference TRBV7-3 and TRBJ2-3): GAGVSQTPSNKVTEKGKYVELRCDPISGHTALYWYRQSLGQGPEFLIYFQGTGAADDSGLPNDRFFAVRPEGSVSTLKIQRTERGDSAVYLCASSLTGARDTQYFGPGTRLTVL.

A few counts support this clone. The CDR3 DNA reads TGTGCCAGCAGCCCGCGTCCGGGACAGGGTGTTCACGAGCAGTACTTC. Its protein product is CASSPRPGQGVHEQYF. This rearrangement joins TRBV11-1 to TRBJ2-7; 9 bases agree with TRBD1. Germline V gene lookup returns CDR1 SGHAT and CDR2 FQDESV (reference sequence). The trim removed 5 bases at V and 5 bases at J, leaving 13 bases unmatched. CDR3 length: 16 residues.